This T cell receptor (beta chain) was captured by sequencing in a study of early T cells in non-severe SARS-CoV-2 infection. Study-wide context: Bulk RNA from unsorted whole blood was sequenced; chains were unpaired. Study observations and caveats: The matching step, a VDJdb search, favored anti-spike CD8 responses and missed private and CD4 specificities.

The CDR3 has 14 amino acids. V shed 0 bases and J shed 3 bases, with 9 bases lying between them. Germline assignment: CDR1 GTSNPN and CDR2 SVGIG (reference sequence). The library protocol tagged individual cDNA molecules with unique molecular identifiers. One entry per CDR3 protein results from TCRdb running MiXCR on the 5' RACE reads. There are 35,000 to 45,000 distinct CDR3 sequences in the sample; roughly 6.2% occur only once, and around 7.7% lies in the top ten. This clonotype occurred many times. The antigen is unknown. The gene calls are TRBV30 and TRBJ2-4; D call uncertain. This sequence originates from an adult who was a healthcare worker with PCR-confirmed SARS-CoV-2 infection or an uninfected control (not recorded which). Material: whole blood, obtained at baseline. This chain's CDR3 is CAWSVRSSKNIQYF. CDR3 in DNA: TGTGCCTGGAGTGTTCGTAGCAGCAAAAACATTCAGTACTTC.